This TCR beta chain was recorded in a study of blood T cell repertoires in COVID-19. The study recruited people aged 18 to 89 years across approximately 25 US areas. Recovered Cohort 3 donors showed two negative PCRs, clearance, or symptom resolution. Original handling: Estimation of nucleated cell counts relied on the amplification of reference gene primers. Using immunoSEQ multiplex PCR, the repertoire was profiled, and TCRdb retains in-frame clones only, with some absent. D and trimming were read from the DNA, whereas the V and J calls and clone size are those reported in that table. The table lists approximately 300,000 clones, roughly 90% of them singletons. Germline trimming cut 0 bases from V and 4 bases from J; bases unmatched to any gene: 8. The CDR3 covers 18 residues. CDR1 and CDR2 from the germline V gene are MGHRA and YSYEKL.

V and J are TRBV4-1 and TRBJ2-5, with 13 positions matching TRBD2. The receptor was isolated from a young woman who had recovered from COVID-19. The sample comprised PBMCs or T cells enriched from blood (not recorded which). The CDR3 DNA is TGCGCCAGCAGCCAAGAGACTAGCGGGGGGAGAGGGCGAGAGACCCAGTACTTC. This codes for CASSQETSGGRGRETQYF.